One sample yielded the 13 T cell receptor beta chains listed below, sequenced in a study of blood T cell repertoires in COVID-19. Here immunoSEQ multiplex PCR was the method, and the copy in TCRdb shows in-frame clones only, minus some. The sample contains 410,000 or so clones, 70% to 90% of which appear only once. Sequencing used peripheral blood. The source is a woman in her forties with COVID-19, enrolled during active disease.

This clone was seen just once. The chain joins TRBV30 to TRBJ1-3; D not certain. CDR1 and CDR2 from the germline V gene are GTSNPN and SVGIG (reference sequence). This CDR3 spans 11 amino acids. The V gene lost 5 bases and the J gene lost 3 bases, with 5 bases spanning the gap. CDR3 in DNA: TGTGCCTGGGAGCGTGGAAACACCATATATTTT. Translation gives CAWERGNTIYF.

V usage is TRBV5-1 and J usage is TRBJ1-1; TRBD1 aligns across 7 bases. The V gene end was trimmed by 3 bases and the J gene end by 2 bases; junction bases not matched to a gene: 4. Germline CDR1 reads SGHRS; CDR2 reads YFSETQ. The CDR3 runs 14 residues. The CDR3 loop reads CASSSQGLNTEAFF. CDR3 DNA: TGCGCCAGCAGCTCACAGGGGCTTAACACTGAAGCTTTCTTT.

The chain employs TRBV28 and TRBJ1-1; D gene unclear. Germline CDR1 is MDHEN and CDR2 is SYDVKM. CDR3 length equals 13 residues. V lost 6 bases, J lost 5 bases, and 13 bases lay in between. CDR3 residues: CASRRPEATEAFF. The CDR3 DNA sequence: TGTGCCAGCAGACGTCCTGAAGCGACTGAAGCTTTCTTT.

The genes are TRBV10-3 and TRBJ1-1; TRBD1 matches 8 bases. CDR1 and CDR2 (germline): ENHRY, SYGVKD. With 7 bases clipped from V and 2 bases from J, the junction kept 0 bases outside the gene matches. There are 12 residues in the CDR3. The CDR3 region is CAITGGNTEAFF. Written as DNA, the CDR3 is TGTGCCATCACAGGGGGCAACACTGAAGCTTTCTTT.

V is TRBV15 and J is TRBJ1-3; TRBD1 matches 10 bases. V shed 6 bases and J 2 bases; nucleotides not matched to a gene: 4. The CDR3 loop spans 15 amino acids. The germline CDR1 and CDR2 sequences are LNHNV and YYDKDF (reference sequence). The CDR3 sequence: CATSGDRGAGNTIYF. The CDR3 DNA sequence: TGTGCCACCAGTGGGGACAGGGGAGCTGGAAACACCATATATTTT.

The V gene is TRBV5-1, the J gene TRBJ2-3; tentative D call: TRBD2 (6 bases). The germline V gene has CDR1 SGHRS and CDR2 YFSETQ. Trimming took off 5 bases at V and 5 bases at J, with 18 bases between the two ends. This CDR3 is 15 amino acids long. The CDR3 DNA reads as TGCGCCAGCAGTCCCGACGGCGGGGAGAAAGATACGCAGTATTTT. It encodes CASSPDGGEKDTQYF.

The chain recombines TRBV6-2 or TRBV6-3 with TRBJ2-1; 11 bases are a match to TRBD2. Trimming cost V 0 bases and J 5 bases; bases outside gene matches: 3. The CDR3 is 16 residues long. Germline CDR1 MNHEY, CDR2 SVGEGT. This chain's CDR3 is CASSYSVAGGNNEQFF. DNA for the CDR3: TGTGCCAGCAGTTACTCCGTAGCGGGGGGGAACAATGAGCAGTTCTTC.

This chain joins TRBV6-2 or TRBV6-3 and TRBJ1-5; the D is unclear. CDR1 MNHEY and CDR2 SVGEGT come from the germline V gene. The CDR3 loop spans 15 amino acids. The V end was cut by 4 bases, the J end by 1 base, with 11 bases between. CDR3 amino acids: CASSSPETSNQPQHF. The CDR3 DNA reads as TGTGCCAGCAGTTCCCCGGAGACCAGCAATCAGCCCCAGCATTTT.

The rearrangement uses TRBV9 and TRBJ2-7; possibly TRBD2 for D (6 bases). Trimming removed 0 bases at V and 3 bases at J, with 16 bases between. The CDR3 consists of 16 residues. Germline CDR1 SGDLS, CDR2 YYNGEE. This CDR3 reads CASSVGVGGRYYEQYF. In DNA, the CDR3 is TGTGCCAGCAGCGTAGGTGTGGGAGGAAGATACTACGAGCAGTACTTC.

J is TRBJ1-6 and V is TRBV28; D not resolved. This CDR3 region has 14 residues. V dropped 1 base and J dropped 11 bases, with 12 bases sitting between them. Germline-derived CDR1 and CDR2 are MDHEN and SYDVKM. The DNA for the CDR3 is TGTGCCAGCAGTTTATCCGGGTCGGGGACACCCCTCCACTTT. Its translation is CASSLSGSGTPLHF.

This chain links TRBV27 with TRBJ1-4, with 12 nucleotides matching TRBD1. The CDR3 spans 19 residues. V trimming: 1 base; J trimming: 3 bases; junction bases outside the gene matches: 9. Per the germline V gene, CDR1 is MNHEY and CDR2 is SMNVEV (reference sequence). CDR3 nucleotide sequence: TGTGCCAGCAGTTTATATTCGGGACAGGGGGCTCGGGCTAATGAAAAACTGTTTTTT. Translation gives CASSLYSGQGARANEKLFF.

This clone turned up a few times. The chain has TRBV3-1 (or the pseudogene TRBV3-2) and TRBJ2-2, with D maybe TRBD2 (6 bases). From germline, CDR1 is LGHDT and CDR2 YNNKEL (reference sequence). Between the trimmed V and J ends, which lost 8 bases and 3 bases, there was a span of 19 bases. CDR3 length: 16 amino acids. The CDR3 loop reads CASGLLTSLDTGELFF. The CDR3, as DNA: TGTGCCAGCGGTCTTCTGACTAGTTTAGACACCGGGGAGCTGTTTTTT.

The V gene is TRBV27, the J gene TRBJ1-1; D remains ambiguous. The CDR3 sequence is 13 residues long. Germline-derived CDR1 and CDR2 are MNHEY and SMNVEV (reference sequence). V lost 3 bases, J lost 11 bases, and 16 bases lay in between. CDR3 sequence reads: CASSFKGGLEAFF. The CDR3, as DNA: TGTGCCAGCAGTTTCAAAGGCGGACTAGAGGCTTTCTTT.